This TCR beta chain was recovered during a study of T-cell reconstitution after alpha-beta-depleted transplantation in children. This clonotype was seen at least ten times. Its matching antigen is unknown. Study conclusions and caveats: After one year, T-cell counts and TCRbeta diversity mostly came from new T cells. Reportedly, alpha-beta T cells present about two months post-transplant originated from several hundred expanded clones of graft origin. In some patients, recipient T cells and intrathymic progenitors surviving conditioning explained high day-60 diversity.

Preparation of the TCRbeta library involved a method that used unique molecular identifiers. In TCRdb, the PCR reads were re-called with MiXCR into one record per CDR3 protein. The data show about 110,000 distinct CDR3 sequences, with approximately 6.9% seen just once and about 23% held by the top ten. The source is a male patient under 10 years old who had a stem cell transplant for acute lymphoblastic leukemia, so the T cells may come from the graft donor. This specimen consisted of PBMCs, mostly from graft donor cells, obtained 360 days after TCRalphabeta/CD19-depleted stem cell transplant.

CDR3 amino acids: CSVAGGGREGYTF. The CDR3 DNA is TGCAGCGTTGCCGGGGGGGGGAGAGAAGGCTACACCTTC. The chain employs TRBV29-1 and TRBJ1-2, with a weak D call TRBD1 (5 bases). Germline assignment: CDR1 SQVTM and CDR2 ANQGSEA. Trimming took off 4 bases at V and 8 bases at J, with 17 bases between the two ends. CDR3 length: 13 residues.